This TCR beta chain was sequenced during a study of metastatic and nonmetastatic thyroid tumors. For the study at large: Peripheral blood and tumor or nodule samples from malignant and benign thyroid patients were compared. General study findings and limits: According to reports, the diversity of TCR beta was significantly higher in malignant thyroid tumors than in benign nodules, and this held in both blood and tumor samples.

Among the patients, none had received any treatment before thyroid surgery. As handled by the study authors: Construction of a distant-metastasis classifier for papillary thyroid cancer relied on CDR3 differences across clinicopathological groups. TCRdb re-called the PCR reads with MiXCR. The V and J calls shown here were made by TCRdb, not taken from the authors' results. The profile shows around 19,000 clones, under 35% of them singletons. By its share, this clone is medium-sized (0.01 to 0.1%). Its antigen is still unknown. Other DNA sequences in this sample translate to the same CDR3. The receptor was derived from a female donor with papillary thyroid cancer or a benign thyroid nodule (not recorded which). Some clones in this sample may be carry-over from other donors' samples. The sample consisted of blood.

DNA for the CDR3: TGTGCCAGCAGTTACTCGTCGGGAGGGGCCTACGAGCAGTACTTC. It translates to CASSYSSGGAYEQYF. V and J are TRBV6-5 and TRBJ2-7; 8 bases map to TRBD2. This CDR3 has 15 residues. Per the germline V gene, CDR1 is MNHEY and CDR2 is SVGAGI. With 0 bases clipped from V and 2 bases from J, the junction kept 3 bases outside the gene matches.